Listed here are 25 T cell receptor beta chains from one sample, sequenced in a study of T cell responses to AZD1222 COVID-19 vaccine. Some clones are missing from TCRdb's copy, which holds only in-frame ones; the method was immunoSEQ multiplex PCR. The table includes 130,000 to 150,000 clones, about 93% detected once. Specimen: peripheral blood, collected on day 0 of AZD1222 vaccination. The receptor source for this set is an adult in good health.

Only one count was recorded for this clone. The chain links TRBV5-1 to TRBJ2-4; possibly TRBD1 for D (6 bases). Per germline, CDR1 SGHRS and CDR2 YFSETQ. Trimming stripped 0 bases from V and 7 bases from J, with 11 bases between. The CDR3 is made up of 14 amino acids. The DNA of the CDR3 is TGCGCCAGCAGCTTGGCAGGGGCCGAGAACATTCAGTACTTC. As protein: CASSLAGAENIQYF.

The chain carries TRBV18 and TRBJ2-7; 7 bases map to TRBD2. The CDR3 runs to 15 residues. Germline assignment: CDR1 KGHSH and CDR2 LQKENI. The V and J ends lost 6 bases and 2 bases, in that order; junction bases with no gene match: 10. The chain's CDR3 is CASSRSGTLTYEQYF. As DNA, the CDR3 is TGTGCCAGCTCCCGAAGCGGGACCCTAACCTACGAGCAGTACTTC.

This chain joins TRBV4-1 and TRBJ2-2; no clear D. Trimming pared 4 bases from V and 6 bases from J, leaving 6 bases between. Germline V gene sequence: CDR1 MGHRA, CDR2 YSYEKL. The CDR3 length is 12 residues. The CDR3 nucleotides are TGCGCCAGCAGCCTGCCAGCCGGGGAGCTGTTTTTT. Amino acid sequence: CASSLPAGELFF.

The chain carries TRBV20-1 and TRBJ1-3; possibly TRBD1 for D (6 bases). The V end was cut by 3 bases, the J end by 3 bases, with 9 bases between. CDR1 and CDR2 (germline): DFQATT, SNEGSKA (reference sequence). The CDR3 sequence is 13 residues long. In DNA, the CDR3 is TGCAGTGCTAGTCGGACAGATGGAAACACCATATATTTT. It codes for CSASRTDGNTIYF.

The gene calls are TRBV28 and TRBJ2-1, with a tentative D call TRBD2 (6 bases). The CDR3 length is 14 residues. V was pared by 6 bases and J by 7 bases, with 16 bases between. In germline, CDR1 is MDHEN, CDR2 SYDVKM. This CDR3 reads CASSSGWGGNEQFF. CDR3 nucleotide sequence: TGTGCCAGCAGCTCGGGGTGGGGAGGTAATGAGCAGTTCTTC.

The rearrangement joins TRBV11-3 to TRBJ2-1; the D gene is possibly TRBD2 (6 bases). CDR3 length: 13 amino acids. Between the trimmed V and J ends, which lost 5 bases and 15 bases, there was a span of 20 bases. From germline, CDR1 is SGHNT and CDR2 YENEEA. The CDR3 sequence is CASSRPGTSEVFF. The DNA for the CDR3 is TGTGCCAGCAGCCGACCGGGGACTTCGGAGGTGTTCTTC.

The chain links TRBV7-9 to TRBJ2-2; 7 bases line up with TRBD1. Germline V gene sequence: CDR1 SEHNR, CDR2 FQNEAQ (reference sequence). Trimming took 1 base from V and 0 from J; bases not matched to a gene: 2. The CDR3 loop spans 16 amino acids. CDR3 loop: CASSLDTGANTGELFF. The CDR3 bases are TGTGCCAGCAGCTTAGACACAGGGGCGAACACCGGGGAGCTGTTTTTT. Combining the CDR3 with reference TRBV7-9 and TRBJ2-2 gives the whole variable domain DTGVSQNPRHKITKRGQNVTFRCDPISEHNRLYWYRQTLGQGPEFLTYFQNEAQLEKSRLLSDRFSAERPKGSFSTLEIQRTEQGDSAMYLCASSLDTGANTGELFFGEGSRLTVL.

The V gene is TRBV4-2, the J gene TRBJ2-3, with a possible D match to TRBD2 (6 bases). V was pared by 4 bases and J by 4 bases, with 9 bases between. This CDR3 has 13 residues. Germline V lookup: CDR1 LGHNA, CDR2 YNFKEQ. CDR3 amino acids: CASSLRRADTQYF. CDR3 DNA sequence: TGTGCCAGCAGCCTGAGGAGGGCAGATACGCAGTATTTT.

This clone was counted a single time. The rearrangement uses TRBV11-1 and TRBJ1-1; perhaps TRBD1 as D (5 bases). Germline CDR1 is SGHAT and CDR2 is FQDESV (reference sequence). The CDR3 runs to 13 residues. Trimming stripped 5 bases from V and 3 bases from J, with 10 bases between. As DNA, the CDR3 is TGTGCCAGCAGCATTCAGGGTTACACTGAAGCTTTCTTT. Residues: CASSIQGYTEAFF. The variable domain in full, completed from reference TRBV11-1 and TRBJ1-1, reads EAEVAQSPRYKITEKSQAVAFWCDPISGHATLYWYRQILGQGPELLVQFQDESVVDDSQLPKDRFSAERLKGVDSTLKIQPAELGDSAMYLCASSIQGYTEAFFGQGTRLTVV.

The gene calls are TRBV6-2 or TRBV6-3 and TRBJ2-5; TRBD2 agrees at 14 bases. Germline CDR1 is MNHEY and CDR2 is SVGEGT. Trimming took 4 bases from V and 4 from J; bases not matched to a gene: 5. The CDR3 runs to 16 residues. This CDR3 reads CASSSTSGGALETQYF. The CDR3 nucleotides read TGTGCCAGCAGTTCGACTAGCGGGGGGGCACTAGAGACCCAGTACTTC.

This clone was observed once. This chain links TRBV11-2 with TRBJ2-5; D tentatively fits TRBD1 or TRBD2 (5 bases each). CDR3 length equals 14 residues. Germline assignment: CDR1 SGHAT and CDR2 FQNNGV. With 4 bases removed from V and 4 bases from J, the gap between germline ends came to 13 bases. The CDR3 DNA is TGTGCCAGCAGCTCGCTCACGGGGCGAGAGACCCAGTACTTC. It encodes CASSSLTGRETQYF. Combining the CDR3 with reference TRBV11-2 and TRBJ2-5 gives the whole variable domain EAGVAQSPRYKIIEKRQSVAFWCNPISGHATLYWYQQILGQGPKLLIQFQNNGVVDDSQLPKDRFSAERLKGVDSTLKIQPAKLEDSAVYLCASSSLTGRETQYFGPGTRLLVL.

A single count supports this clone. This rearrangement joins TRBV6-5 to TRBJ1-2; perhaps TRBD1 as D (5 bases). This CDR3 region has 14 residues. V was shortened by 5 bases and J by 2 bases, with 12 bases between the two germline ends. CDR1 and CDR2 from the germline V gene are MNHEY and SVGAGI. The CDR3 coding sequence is TGTGCCAGCAGTCGGGACGGAGTCAACTATGGCTACACCTTC. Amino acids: CASSRDGVNYGYTF.

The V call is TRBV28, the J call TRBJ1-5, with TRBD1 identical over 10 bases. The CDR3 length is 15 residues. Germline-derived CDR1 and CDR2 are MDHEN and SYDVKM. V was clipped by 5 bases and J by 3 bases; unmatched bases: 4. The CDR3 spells CASSPGTGVNQPQHF. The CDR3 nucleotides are TGTGCCAGCAGTCCGGGGACAGGGGTCAATCAGCCCCAGCATTTT.

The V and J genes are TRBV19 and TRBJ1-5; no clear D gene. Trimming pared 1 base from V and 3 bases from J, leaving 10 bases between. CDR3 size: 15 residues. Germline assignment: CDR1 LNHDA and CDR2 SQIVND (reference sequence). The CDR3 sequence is CASSIGGSHNQPQHF. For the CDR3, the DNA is TGTGCCAGTAGTATAGGAGGGTCCCACAATCAGCCCCAGCATTTT.

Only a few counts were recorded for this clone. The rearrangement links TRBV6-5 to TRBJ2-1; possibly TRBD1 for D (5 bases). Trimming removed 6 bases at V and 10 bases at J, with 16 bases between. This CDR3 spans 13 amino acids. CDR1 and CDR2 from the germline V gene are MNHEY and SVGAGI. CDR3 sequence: CASRDPDRPEQFF. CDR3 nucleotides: TGTGCCAGCAGGGACCCCGACAGACCAGAGCAGTTCTTC.

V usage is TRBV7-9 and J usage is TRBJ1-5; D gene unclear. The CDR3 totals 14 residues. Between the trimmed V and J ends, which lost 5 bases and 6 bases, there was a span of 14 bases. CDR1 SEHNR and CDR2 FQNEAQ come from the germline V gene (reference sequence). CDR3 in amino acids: CASSHRHEPQPQHF. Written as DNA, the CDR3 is TGTGCCAGCAGCCACCGACATGAACCTCAGCCCCAGCATTTT.

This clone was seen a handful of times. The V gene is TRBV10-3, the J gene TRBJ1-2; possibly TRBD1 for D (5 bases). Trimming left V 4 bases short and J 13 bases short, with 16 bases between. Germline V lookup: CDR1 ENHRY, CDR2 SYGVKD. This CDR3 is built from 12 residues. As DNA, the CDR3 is TGTGCCATCAGTGCGGACACCGCGGCGGGCACCTTC. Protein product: CAISADTAAGTF.

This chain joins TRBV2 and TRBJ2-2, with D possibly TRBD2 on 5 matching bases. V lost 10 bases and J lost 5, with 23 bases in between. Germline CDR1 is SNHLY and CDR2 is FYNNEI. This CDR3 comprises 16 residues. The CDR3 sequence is CATQDMGAGITGELFF. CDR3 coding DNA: TGTGCCACCCAAGACATGGGAGCCGGGATTACCGGGGAGCTGTTTTTT. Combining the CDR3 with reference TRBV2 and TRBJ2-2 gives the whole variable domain EPEVTQTPSHQVTQMGQEVILRCVPISNHLYFYWYRQILGQKVEFLVSFYNNEISEKSEIFDDQFSVERPDGSNFTLKIRSTKLEDSAMYFCATQDMGAGITGELFFGEGSRLTVL.

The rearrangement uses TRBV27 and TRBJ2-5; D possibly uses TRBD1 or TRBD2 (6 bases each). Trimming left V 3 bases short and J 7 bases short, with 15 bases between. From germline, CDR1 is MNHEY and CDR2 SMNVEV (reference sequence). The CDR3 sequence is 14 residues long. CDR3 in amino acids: CASSLGGLPGTQYF. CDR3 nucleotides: TGTGCCAGCAGTTTGGGGGGCCTTCCTGGGACCCAGTACTTC.

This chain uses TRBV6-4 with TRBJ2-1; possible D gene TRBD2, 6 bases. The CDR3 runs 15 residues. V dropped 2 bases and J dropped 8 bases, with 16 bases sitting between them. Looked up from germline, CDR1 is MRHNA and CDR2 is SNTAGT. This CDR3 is CASSDPSASADEQFF. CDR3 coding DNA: TGTGCCAGCAGTGACCCCTCGGCTAGCGCGGATGAGCAGTTCTTC.

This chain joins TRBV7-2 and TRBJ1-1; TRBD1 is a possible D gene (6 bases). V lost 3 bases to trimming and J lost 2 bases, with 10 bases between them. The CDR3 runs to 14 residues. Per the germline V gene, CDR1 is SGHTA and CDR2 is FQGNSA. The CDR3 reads CASSFTGINTEAFF. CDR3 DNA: TGTGCCAGCAGCTTCACAGGGATCAACACTGAAGCTTTCTTT.

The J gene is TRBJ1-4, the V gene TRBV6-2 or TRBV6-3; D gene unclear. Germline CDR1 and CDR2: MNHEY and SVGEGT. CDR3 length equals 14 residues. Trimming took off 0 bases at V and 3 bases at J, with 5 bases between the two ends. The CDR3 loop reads CASSYSEANEKLFF. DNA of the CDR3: TGTGCCAGCAGTTACTCGGAGGCTAATGAAAAACTGTTTTTT.

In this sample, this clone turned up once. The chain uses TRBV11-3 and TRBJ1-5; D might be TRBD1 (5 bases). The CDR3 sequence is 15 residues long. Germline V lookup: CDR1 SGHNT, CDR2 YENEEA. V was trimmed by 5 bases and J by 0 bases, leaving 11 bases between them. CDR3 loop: CASSPGVFSNQPQHF. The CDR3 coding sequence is TGTGCCAGCAGCCCGGGGGTCTTTAGCAATCAGCCCCAGCATTTT.

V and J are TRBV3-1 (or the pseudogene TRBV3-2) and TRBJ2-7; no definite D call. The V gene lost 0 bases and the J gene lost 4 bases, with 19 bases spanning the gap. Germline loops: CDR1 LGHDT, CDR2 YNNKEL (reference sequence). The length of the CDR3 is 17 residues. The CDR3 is CASSQDRGVGLWYEQYF. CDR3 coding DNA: TGTGCCAGCAGCCAAGATCGTGGGGTTGGGCTCTGGTACGAGCAGTACTTC.

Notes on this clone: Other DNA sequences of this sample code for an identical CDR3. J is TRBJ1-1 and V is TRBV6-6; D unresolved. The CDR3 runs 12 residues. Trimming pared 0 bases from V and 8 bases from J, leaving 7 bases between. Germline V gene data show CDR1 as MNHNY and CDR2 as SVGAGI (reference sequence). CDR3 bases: TGTGCCAGCAGTTACTCTGGGAGCGAAGCTTTCTTT. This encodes CASSYSGSEAFF.